This TCR beta chain is drawn from a study of blood T cell repertoires in COVID-19. Original processing notes: By means of reference gene primer amplification, nucleated cell counts were estimated. The data were produced by immunoSEQ multiplex PCR, yet TCRdb's version contains in-frame clones alone and is incomplete. The V and J calls and clone size come from that table; D and trimming were worked out from the DNA. Of 400,000 to 450,000 clones listed, roughly nine tenths are singletons. This study enrolled people aged about 18 to 100 from 20 to 25 US geographic areas. Before being deemed recovered, Cohort 3 donors had two negative PCRs, clearance, or symptom resolution. The clonotype was recovered from a young man who had recovered from COVID-19. Source material: PBMCs or T cells enriched from blood (not recorded which).

The CDR3 bases are TGCAGCGTTGGGGGAGGGGAGACAGGAAACACTGAAGCTTTCTTT. As protein: CSVGGGETGNTEAFF. This chain uses TRBV29-1 with TRBJ1-1, with D tentatively TRBD1 (6 bases). V was shortened by 4 bases and J by 2 bases, with 17 bases between the two germline ends. This CDR3 spans 15 amino acids. Per germline, CDR1 SQVTM and CDR2 ANQGSEA.